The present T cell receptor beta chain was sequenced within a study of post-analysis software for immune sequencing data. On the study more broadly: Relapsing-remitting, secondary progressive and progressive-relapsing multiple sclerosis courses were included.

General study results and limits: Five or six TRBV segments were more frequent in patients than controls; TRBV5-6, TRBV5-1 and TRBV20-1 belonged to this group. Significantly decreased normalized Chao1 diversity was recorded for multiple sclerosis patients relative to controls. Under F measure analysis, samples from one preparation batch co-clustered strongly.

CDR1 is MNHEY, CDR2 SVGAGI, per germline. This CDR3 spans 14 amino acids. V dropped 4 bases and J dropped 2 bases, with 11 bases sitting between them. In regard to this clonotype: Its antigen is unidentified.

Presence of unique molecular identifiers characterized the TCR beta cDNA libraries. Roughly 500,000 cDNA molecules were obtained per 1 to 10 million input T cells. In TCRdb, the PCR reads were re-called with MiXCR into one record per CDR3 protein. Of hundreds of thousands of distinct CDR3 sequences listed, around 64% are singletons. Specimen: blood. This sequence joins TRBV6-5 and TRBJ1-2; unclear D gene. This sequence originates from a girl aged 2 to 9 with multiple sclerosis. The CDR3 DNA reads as TGTGCCAGCAGTTCTCCGGGTCCCAACTATGGCTACACCTTC. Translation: CASSSPGPNYGYTF.